The 21 T cell receptor beta chains given below trace back to one sample, sequenced in a study of blood T cells in healthy people across ages. A sample-barcoded 5' primer and a J-beta primer mix were used in a second PCR of about 6 to 12 cycles. TCRdb reprocessed the 5' RACE reads via MiXCR and lists one record per CDR3 protein. This sample has hundreds of thousands of distinct CDR3 sequences, with 22% found just once. Sequenced input: blood. The receptor source for this set is a man between 65 and 79 years old in good health.

The chain couples TRBV12-5 to TRBJ2-5; 11 bases are shared with TRBD1. Near its end, the DNA agrees better with TRBJ2-1, so the J call may be wrong. The CDR3 has 17 amino acids. The germline CDR1 and CDR2 sequences are LGHNT and FRNRAP. CDR3 DNA: TGTGCTAGTGGTTTATATTCCGGGACAGGGGGTTACAATGAGCAGTTCTTC. It specifies CASGLYSGTGGYNEQFF.

This clonotype showed up just a few times. The chain recombines TRBV7-7 with TRBJ2-1, with no clear D. Trimming took 1 base from V and 5 from J, leaving 6 bases between them. The length of the CDR3 is 13 residues. Per germline, CDR1 SSHAT and CDR2 FNYEAQ (reference sequence). CDR3 protein: CASSLGVDNEQFF. The CDR3, as DNA: TGTGCCAGCAGCTTAGGGGTAGACAATGAGCAGTTCTTC.

The chain employs TRBV9 and TRBJ2-1; tentative D call: TRBD2 (6 bases). The V gene's germline CDR1 is SGDLS and CDR2 YYNGEE. The CDR3 totals 17 residues. The V end lost 0 bases, the J end lost 5 bases, and 18 bases lay between the germline ends. CDR3 coding DNA: TGTGCCAGCAGCGTAGTAGGCGGGGAGGCTTGGGACAATGAGCAGTTCTTC. Translated, it gives CASSVVGGEAWDNEQFF.

The genes are TRBV14 and TRBJ2-3; 8 bases align to TRBD2. In germline, CDR1 is SGHDN, CDR2 FVKESK. V trimming: 3 bases; J trimming: 7 bases; junction bases outside the gene matches: 6. The CDR3 totals 14 residues. The CDR3 nucleotides are TGTGCCAGCAGCCAGGAAGCGGGAGCCAATACGCAGTATTTT. Its translation: CASSQEAGANTQYF.

The V call is TRBV10-3, the J call TRBJ2-1, with a possible D match to TRBD2 (6 bases). The CDR3 has 16 residues. Germline V lookup: CDR1 ENHRY, CDR2 SYGVKD. Trimming shortened V by 2 bases and J by 0 bases, and 11 bases separated the two germline ends. Here the CDR3 reads CAISELALSSYNEQFF. The CDR3 DNA reads TGTGCCATCAGTGAGCTAGCGCTGAGCTCCTACAATGAGCAGTTCTTC.

The chain links TRBV20-1 to TRBJ2-5, with 9 nucleotides matching TRBD2. The DNA end is a closer match to TRBJ2-7, so the J assignment may be wrong. The length of the CDR3 is 14 residues. Per the germline V gene, CDR1 is DFQATT and CDR2 is SNEGSKA (reference sequence). The CDR3 DNA sequence: TGCAGTGCTTCTAGCGGGACTAGCTCCTACGAGCAGTACGTC. It yields the protein CSASSGTSSYEQYV.

This clonotype was seen only a few times. The chain has TRBV12-3 or TRBV12-4 and TRBJ2-1, with 13 bases lining up with TRBD2. The CDR3 runs to 19 residues. The V and J ends lost 6 bases and 8 bases, in that order; junction bases with no gene match: 19. As DNA, the CDR3 is TGTGCCAGCAGCCGAGACAGATCCGGGACTAGCGGGGTCGGGTATGAGCAGTTCTTC. Protein product: CASSRDRSGTSGVGYEQFF.

V gene TRBV3-1 combines with J gene TRBJ1-5; D perhaps matches TRBD1 (5 bases). Trimming pared 1 base from V and 1 base from J, leaving 11 bases between. CDR3 length: 16 amino acids. In germline, CDR1 is LGHDT, CDR2 YNNKEL (reference sequence). The CDR3 sequence: CASSQGSGESNQPQHF. In nucleotides, the CDR3 is TGTGCCAGCAGCCAAGGATCGGGGGAGAGCAATCAGCCCCAGCATTTT.

The chain employs TRBV12-3 or TRBV12-4 and TRBJ2-2; 9 bases fit TRBD2. V shed 6 bases and J 4 bases; nucleotides not matched to a gene: 6. This CDR3 has 15 amino acids. The CDR3 protein is CASRKRREGTGELFF. CDR3 nucleotide sequence: TGTGCCAGCAGAAAAAGGCGGGAGGGCACCGGGGAGCTGTTTTTT.

This clonotype was seen a few times. The chain carries TRBV20-1 and TRBJ2-1, with 9 bases matching TRBD2. Germline loops: CDR1 DFQATT, CDR2 SNEGSKA (reference sequence). V trimming: 6 bases; J trimming: 5 bases; junction bases outside the gene matches: 8. The CDR3 is made up of 14 amino acids. The CDR3 loop is CSALGLAVHNEQFF. The CDR3 DNA follows: TGCAGTGCCCTGGGACTAGCAGTCCACAATGAGCAGTTCTTC.

The chain couples TRBV20-1 to TRBJ2-3; the D is unclear. Germline values: CDR1 DFQATT, CDR2 SNEGSKA (reference sequence). V was shortened by 4 bases and J by 2 bases, with 4 bases between the two germline ends. The CDR3 loop spans 11 amino acids. CDR3 region: CSAMHTDTQYF. CDR3 sequence (DNA): TGCAGTGCTATGCACACAGATACGCAGTATTTT.

In DNA, the CDR3 is TGTGCCATCACCGGGACGGGGGGGGCAGATACGCAGTATTTT. It translates to CAITGTGGADTQYF. This sequence joins TRBV10-3 and TRBJ2-3; the match to TRBD2 covers 8 bases. The ends lost 7 bases at V and 4 bases at J; junction bases unmatched: 7. The germline V gene has CDR1 ENHRY and CDR2 SYGVKD. This CDR3 contains 14 residues.

J is TRBJ1-3 and V is TRBV29-1; unclear D gene. CDR1 and CDR2 (germline): SQVTM, ANQGSEA. The CDR3 spans 13 residues. V gave up 4 bases and J gave up 2 bases, with 9 bases separating them. The CDR3, as DNA: TGCAGCGTTGGAGGCTCGGCTGGAAACACCATATATTTT. Its translation is CSVGGSAGNTIYF.

The genes are TRBV7-2 and TRBJ1-2; D not certain. CDR1 and CDR2 from the germline V gene are SGHTA and FQGNSA. The CDR3 is 15 amino acids. V lost 0 bases to trimming and J lost 8 bases, with 16 bases between them. In DNA form, the CDR3 reads TGTGCCAGCAGCTTAGCGGGCCATTTACTATGGGGCTACACCTTC. Translating gives CASSLAGHLLWGYTF.

There are many counts of this clonotype. The CDR3 bases are TGTGCCAGCAGCTTAGATTCCAGGACTGGAAACACCATATATTTT. It specifies CASSLDSRTGNTIYF. This chain joins TRBV7-2 and TRBJ1-3; D is unclear. Germline CDR1 is SGHTA and CDR2 is FQGNSA. The CDR3 consists of 15 residues. Trimming cost V 1 base and J 2 bases, with 9 bases left between them.

This clonotype was observed many times. The rearrangement uses TRBV29-1 and TRBJ2-4; the D gene is possibly TRBD1 (6 bases). Germline V lookup: CDR1 SQVTM, CDR2 ANQGSEA. V gave up 5 bases and J gave up 4 bases, with 18 bases separating them. This CDR3 spans 15 amino acids. The CDR3 here is CSVSLRQAHKNIQYF. The CDR3 DNA reads as TGCAGCGTTAGCCTCCGACAGGCGCATAAAAACATTCAGTACTTC.

This clonotype was picked up a small number of times. The chain couples TRBV4-3 to TRBJ1-4; D may be TRBD1 (5 bases). The V end lost 4 bases, the J end lost 4 bases, and 16 bases lay between the germline ends. The germline CDR1 and CDR2 sequences are LGHNA and YSLEER. CDR3 length: 16 residues. CDR3 in amino acids: CASSPQAWVRNEKLFF. DNA of the CDR3: TGCGCCAGCAGCCCACAGGCGTGGGTTCGTAATGAAAAACTGTTTTTT.

The sample holds one count of this clonotype. The rearrangement joins TRBV12-3 or TRBV12-4 to TRBJ1-1; 8 nucleotides match TRBD1. The CDR3 runs to 15 residues. Germline trimming cut 3 bases from V and 1 base from J; bases unmatched to any gene: 4. In nucleotides, the CDR3 is TGTGCCAGCAGTTTGCACAGGGGGTCGAACACTGAAGCTTTCTTT. Its protein is CASSLHRGSNTEAFF.

There are a few counts of this clonotype. CDR3 nucleotides: TGCAGCGTTCCAGGGGGCGCCTGGGGCTACACCTTC. Protein sequence: CSVPGGAWGYTF. This chain links TRBV29-1 with TRBJ1-2; 8 bases fit TRBD1. With V trimmed by 5 bases and J by 8 bases, 7 bases remained unmatched. Germline values: CDR1 SQVTM, CDR2 ANQGSEA. CDR3 length: 12 amino acids. Supplemented by reference TRBV29-1 and TRBJ1-2, the full variable domain reads SAVISQKPSRDICQRGTSLTIQCQVDSQVTMMFWYRQQPGQSLTLIATANQGSEATYESGFVIDKFPISRPNLTFSTLTVSNMSPEDSSIYLCSVPGGAWGYTFGSGTRLTVV.

This clonotype occurred a few times. V usage is TRBV28 and J usage is TRBJ2-7, with D possibly being TRBD2 (5 bases). Germline V gene sequence: CDR1 MDHEN, CDR2 SYDVKM. The CDR3 extends over 14 amino acids. Trimming took 3 bases from V and 6 from J, leaving 15 bases between them. CDR3 amino acids: CASSFGDRGGEQYF. The CDR3 DNA reads as TGTGCCAGCAGTTTCGGTGACCGAGGAGGCGAGCAGTACTTC.

This clonotype was seen a few times. This chain connects TRBV29-1 to TRBJ2-3; D call uncertain. This CDR3 spans 13 amino acids. The V end was cut by 3 bases, the J end by 6 bases, with 13 bases between. Germline V lookup: CDR1 SQVTM, CDR2 ANQGSEA. In DNA, the CDR3 is TGCAGCGTTGAGTTCCCCCCCGCGGATACGCAGTATTTT. Protein sequence: CSVEFPPADTQYF.